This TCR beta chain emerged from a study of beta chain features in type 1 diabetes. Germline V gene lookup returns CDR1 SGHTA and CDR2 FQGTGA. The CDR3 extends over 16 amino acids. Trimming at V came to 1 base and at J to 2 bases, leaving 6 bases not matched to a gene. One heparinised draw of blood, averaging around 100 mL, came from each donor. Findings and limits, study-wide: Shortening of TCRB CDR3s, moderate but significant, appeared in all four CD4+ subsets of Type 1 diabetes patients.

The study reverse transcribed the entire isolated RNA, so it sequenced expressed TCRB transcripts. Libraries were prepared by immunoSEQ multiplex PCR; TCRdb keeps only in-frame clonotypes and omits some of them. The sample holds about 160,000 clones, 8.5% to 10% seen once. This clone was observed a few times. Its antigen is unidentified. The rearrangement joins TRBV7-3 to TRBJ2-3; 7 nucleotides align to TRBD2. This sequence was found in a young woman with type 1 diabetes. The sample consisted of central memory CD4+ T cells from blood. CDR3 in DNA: TGTGCCAGCAGCTTAAGGCGCCTAGCGGACACAGATACGCAGTATTTT. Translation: CASSLRRLADTDTQYF.